This T cell receptor (beta chain) was observed in a study of metastatic and nonmetastatic thyroid tumors. Overall study results and limits: TCR beta diversity was reportedly significantly higher in malignant thyroid tumors than benign nodules, in blood and tumor.

MiXCR was used by TCRdb to re-call the PCR reads. The sample has tens of thousands of clones; around 25% are singletons. Each patient came to thyroid surgery without any prior treatment (of any kind). This CDR3 contains 12 residues. Trimming pared 5 bases from V and 5 bases from J, leaving 10 bases between. A note on this clone: Its antigen is as yet unknown.

Input material: blood. The source is a male donor with papillary thyroid cancer or a benign thyroid nodule (not recorded which). Some clones in this sample may be carry-over from other donors' samples. This chain links TRBV12-3 or TRBV12-4 with TRBJ2-7; no definite D call. The CDR3 sequence is CASSPTLHEQYF. The CDR3 DNA sequence: TGTGCCAGCAGTCCAACCTTACACGAGCAGTACTTC.